This T cell receptor (beta chain) is drawn from a study of blood T cell repertoires in COVID-19. Study at large: Donors in the United States, Italy and Spain gave samples during acute or convalescent COVID-19. T cells, B-cell-depleted T cells, or PBMCs supplied cDNA or gDNA.

The CDR3 is 15 residues long. The germline V and J ends were trimmed by 2 bases and 3 bases, with 12 bases remaining between them. From germline, CDR1 is SGHTS and CDR2 YDEGEE. Authors' analysis steps: Amplification of reference gene primers provided the estimated nucleated cell counts. Clones were read by immunoSEQ multiplex PCR, and TCRdb kept only the in-frame ones, dropping some. For V, J and clone size, that table is used; D and trimming come from the DNA. The repertoire holds fewer than 300,000 clones, with 91% as singletons. Those enrolled in Seattle joined during active infection and were followed longitudinally afterward.

The sequence came from a woman in her thirties with COVID-19, enrolled during active disease. The rearrangement uses TRBV5-8 and TRBJ1-5, with D possibly matching TRBD1 (5 bases). The sequenced material came from peripheral blood. The CDR3 coding sequence is TGTGCCAGCAGCTTCCGGGGGGTTGCCAATCAGCCCCAGCATTTT. Amino acids: CASSFRGVANQPQHF.